The entry below describes one TCR beta chain. Measured with immunoSEQ multiplex PCR; TCRdb has only the in-frame clones, and not every one. The sample has tens of thousands of clones, less than 40% seen once. These data come from a study of graft-versus-host responses after intestinal transplantation. The CDR3 totals 15 residues. The V and J ends lost 4 bases and 7 bases, in that order; junction bases with no gene match: 8. Per germline, CDR1 SGHTA and CDR2 FQGTGA. Broader study findings: Graft-donor T cell macrochimerism in patients accompanied high graft-versus-host to host-versus-graft clonal ratios in allografts.

The authors plated approximately 200,000 CFSE-labeled responder cells with approximately 200,000 irradiated, violet-dye-labeled stimulator cells. Post-reaction, proliferating CD3+CD4+ and CD3+CD8+ responders (CFSE-low) were sorted. The sample was alloreactive CD8+ T cells from a mixed lymphocyte reaction culture, taken before intestinal transplant. As to subset: CFSE-low proliferating T cells sorted from approximately 6-day pre-transplant mixed lymphocyte reaction (GvH or HvG direction). V is TRBV7-3 and J is TRBJ1-4; 8 bases align to TRBD1. This sequence was found in a human patient who received an intestinal transplant. The CDR3: CASSSWGQATEKLFF. The DNA for the CDR3 is TGTGCCAGCAGCTCGTGGGGACAGGCAACTGAAAAACTGTTTTTT.